The 16 T cell receptor beta chains in this list originate from one sample, sequenced in a study of sequential checkpoint blockade in melanoma (dated by TCRdb to about 2019). The treatment or condition tag for this specimen amounts to: randomized to nivolumab then ipilimumab (arm A) or the reverse (arm B). The library relied on the immunoSEQ multiplex PCR assay. Sourced from immuneACCESS, this table was stored by TCRdb with only in-frame sequences that have V and J called. A share of the clones is absent; for the studies checked, an unresolved V gene accounts for under half, and the remainder has no known explanation. This sample lists 40,000 or so clones; 80% to 90% were detected once. The top ten hold around 5.1% of the sample. The sequences come from CD8+ T cells sorted from blood (inferred from file names), collected from a patient given nivolumab and ipilimumab in sequence. These receptors were obtained from a human donor with melanoma.

In nucleotides, the CDR3 is TGCGCCAGCAGTGAGTTGGGACAGGGGCTTGGCGAGCAGTACTTC. This codes for CASSELGQGLGEQYF. This rearrangement joins TRBV10-2 to TRBJ2-7; TRBD1 agrees at 10 bases. The CDR3 contains 15 residues. CDR1 is WSHSY and CDR2 is SAAADI in the germline V gene. Trimming cost V 1 base and J 6 bases; bases outside gene matches: 6.

The chain is built from TRBV5-4 and TRBJ2-1, with 9 bases fitting TRBD1. After removal of 4 bases from V and 4 bases from J, the junction contained 6 bases not matched to a gene. The CDR3 runs to 15 residues. Per germline, CDR1 SGHNT and CDR2 YYREEE (reference sequence). CDR3 coding DNA: TGTGCCAGCAGCGGGAAGGACAGGGGATACAATGAGCAGTTCTTC. It is translated as CASSGKDRGYNEQFF.

CDR3 nucleotide sequence: TGTGCCAGCAGCTTAGAAGGGACAGGGGGCTACGAGCAGTACTTC. Translated, it gives CASSLEGTGGYEQYF. The chain recombines TRBV7-6 with TRBJ2-7; 11 bases agree with TRBD1. Germline values: CDR1 SGHVS, CDR2 FNYEAQ. The CDR3 totals 15 residues. J gave up 3 bases and V 1 base, and 2 bases lay outside the gene matches.

This sequence joins TRBV10-2 and TRBJ2-5; D not resolved. The CDR3 is made up of 15 amino acids. Trimming stripped 3 bases from V and 3 bases from J, with 14 bases between. Germline V gene data show CDR1 as WSHSY and CDR2 as SAAADI. The CDR3, as DNA: TGCGCCAGCAGTGAAGGTGGGCTCACAAAAGAGACCCAGTACTTC. This sequence encodes CASSEGGLTKETQYF.

The chain has TRBV28 and TRBJ1-2; D remains ambiguous. V was trimmed by 10 bases and J by 6 bases, leaving 15 bases between them. This CDR3 is built from 12 residues. Germline lookup yields CDR1 MDHEN and CDR2 SYDVKM. CDR3 sequence reads: CATFRSLDGYTF. The CDR3 region has the DNA TGTGCCACCTTCAGATCCTTGGATGGCTACACCTTC.

The chain couples TRBV5-5 to TRBJ1-2, with 7 positions matching TRBD1. Trimming cost V 1 base and J 2 bases; bases outside gene matches: 8. Germline-derived CDR1 and CDR2 are SGHKS and YYEKEE (reference sequence). The CDR3 is 16 residues long. CDR3 loop: CASSLYSPTGNYGYTF. CDR3 in DNA: TGTGCCAGCAGCTTGTACTCCCCGACAGGGAACTATGGCTACACCTTC.

The rearrangement links TRBV23-1 to TRBJ1-2; D unclear. TRBV23-1 is placed among ORFs of uncertain function. There are 14 residues in the CDR3. The germline V and J ends were trimmed by 0 bases and 2 bases, with 7 bases remaining between them. The CDR3 DNA reads as TGCGCCAGCAGTCAATCGGGAGGGAACTATGGCTACACCTTC. Protein product: CASSQSGGNYGYTF.

The chain recombines TRBV4-1 with TRBJ1-5; D is unclear. Between the trimmed V and J ends, which lost 0 bases and 6 bases, there was a span of 15 bases. CDR3 length equals 16 residues. Germline CDR1 MGHRA, CDR2 YSYEKL. CDR3 protein: CASSQEGGRRVQPQHF. The CDR3 DNA is TGCGCCAGCAGCCAAGAGGGTGGAAGGCGGGTTCAGCCCCAGCATTTT.

The gene calls are TRBV28 and TRBJ1-5; tentative D call: TRBD1 (5 bases). The CDR3 extends over 15 amino acids. Germline loops: CDR1 MDHEN, CDR2 SYDVKM. Between the trimmed V and J ends, which lost 4 bases and 0 bases, there was a span of 10 bases. The CDR3 DNA follows: TGTGCCAGCAGTTCGACAGAATATAGCAATCAGCCCCAGCATTTT. It yields the protein CASSSTEYSNQPQHF. The whole variable domain, remainder taken from reference TRBV28 and TRBJ1-5, is DVKVTQSSRYLVKRTGEKVFLECVQDMDHENMFWYRQDPGLGLRLIYFSYDVKMKEKGDIPEGYSVSREKKERFSLILESASTNQTSMYLCASSSTEYSNQPQHFGDGTRLSIL.

The chain employs TRBV5-1 and TRBJ2-2; TRBD2 might be the D (6 bases). CDR1 is SGHRS, CDR2 YFSETQ, per germline. The CDR3 consists of 17 residues. V was shortened by 0 bases and J by 1 base, with 13 bases between the two germline ends. The DNA for the CDR3 is TGCGCCAGCAGCTTGGACGGCCCGGGACTGAACACCGGGGAGCTGTTTTTT. It yields the protein CASSLDGPGLNTGELFF.

This chain joins TRBV9 and TRBJ1-3, with D perhaps matching TRBD1 (5 bases). V was clipped by 0 bases and J by 0 bases, with 10 bases between them. The germline V gene has CDR1 SGDLS and CDR2 YYNGEE. CDR3 length: 16 residues. The CDR3 coding sequence is TGTGCCAGCAGCGTAGCTGGGGGGAGCTCTGGAAACACCATATATTTT. Its translation: CASSVAGGSSGNTIYF.

The chain uses TRBV19 and TRBJ2-5; D unclear. The germline gives CDR1 LNHDA, CDR2 SQIVND (reference sequence). The CDR3 is 15 residues long. The V end was cut by 1 base, the J end by 5 bases, with 14 bases between. The CDR3 is CASSIVRGDGETQYF. In DNA form, the CDR3 reads TGTGCCAGTAGTATAGTTCGTGGCGACGGGGAGACCCAGTACTTC.

The chain is built from TRBV9 and TRBJ2-7, with TRBD2 matching over 13 bases. Unmatched junction bases numbered 2, after V lost 0 bases and J lost 5 bases. The CDR3 has 15 residues. CDR1 SGDLS and CDR2 YYNGEE come from the germline V gene. CDR3 sequence: CASSVAGTSGDEQYF. In nucleotides, the CDR3 is TGTGCCAGCAGCGTAGCAGGGACTAGCGGGGACGAGCAGTACTTC.

The chain recombines TRBV5-1 with TRBJ2-7; D is possibly TRBD2 (5 bases). Germline V gives CDR1 SGHRS, CDR2 YFSETQ. V gave up 2 bases and J gave up 4 bases, with 13 bases separating them. The CDR3 sequence is 14 residues long. The CDR3 DNA sequence: TGCGCCAGCAGCTTAGGTGCTTCGGGGTACGAGCAGTACTTC. Encoded protein: CASSLGASGYEQYF.

The chain links TRBV27 to TRBJ2-3; possible D gene TRBD2, 5 bases. CDR3 length: 13 residues. Germline V CDR1 and CDR2: MNHEY, SMNVEV (reference sequence). The V gene lost 3 bases and the J gene lost 6 bases, with 10 bases spanning the gap. CDR3 DNA sequence: TGTGCCAGCAGTTTCGTGCGGGCGGATACGCAGTATTTT. Amino acids: CASSFVRADTQYF.

The rearrangement uses TRBV11-2 and TRBJ2-3, with D unclear. Germline V gene lookup returns CDR1 SGHAT and CDR2 FQNNGV. The V and J ends lost 0 bases and 4 bases respectively, with 5 bases between them. The CDR3 spans 13 residues. DNA for the CDR3: TGTGCCAGCAGCTTAGAACTTGCAGATACGCAGTATTTT. It is translated as CASSLELADTQYF.